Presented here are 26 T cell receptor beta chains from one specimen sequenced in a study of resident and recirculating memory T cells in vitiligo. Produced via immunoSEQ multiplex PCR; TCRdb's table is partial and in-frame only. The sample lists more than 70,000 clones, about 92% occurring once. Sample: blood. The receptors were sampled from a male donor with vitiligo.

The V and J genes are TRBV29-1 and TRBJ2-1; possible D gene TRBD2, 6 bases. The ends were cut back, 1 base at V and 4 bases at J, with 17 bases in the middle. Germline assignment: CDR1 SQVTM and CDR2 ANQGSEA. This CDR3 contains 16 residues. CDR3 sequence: CSVEVGAGHRYNEQFF. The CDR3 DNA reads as TGCAGCGTTGAAGTCGGGGCGGGGCACAGATACAATGAGCAGTTCTTC.

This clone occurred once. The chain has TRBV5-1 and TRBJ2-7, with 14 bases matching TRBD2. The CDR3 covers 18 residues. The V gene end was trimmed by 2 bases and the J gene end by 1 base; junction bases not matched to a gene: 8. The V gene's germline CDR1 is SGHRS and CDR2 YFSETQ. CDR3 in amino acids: CASSLLPGLAGVSYEQYF. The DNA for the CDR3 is TGCGCCAGCAGCTTATTACCGGGACTAGCGGGAGTATCCTACGAGCAGTACTTC.

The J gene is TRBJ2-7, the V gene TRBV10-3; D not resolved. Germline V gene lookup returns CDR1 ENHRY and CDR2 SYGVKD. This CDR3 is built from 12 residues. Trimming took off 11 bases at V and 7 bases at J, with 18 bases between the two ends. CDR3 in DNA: TGTGCCGCCGGCGGAATTTCTAGGGAGCAGTACTTC. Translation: CAAGGISREQYF.

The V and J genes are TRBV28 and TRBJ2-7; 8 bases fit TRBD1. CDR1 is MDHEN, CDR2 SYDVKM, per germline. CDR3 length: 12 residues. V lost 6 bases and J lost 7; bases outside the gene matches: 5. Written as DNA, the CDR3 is TGTGCCAGCAGCCAGCGGACAGGGGAGCAGTACTTC. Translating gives CASSQRTGEQYF.

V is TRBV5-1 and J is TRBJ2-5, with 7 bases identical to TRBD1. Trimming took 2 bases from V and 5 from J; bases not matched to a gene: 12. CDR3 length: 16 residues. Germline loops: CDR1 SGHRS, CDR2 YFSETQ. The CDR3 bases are TGCGCCAGCAGCTTTCTCGGTACAGGGGCACAGGAGACCCAGTACTTC. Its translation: CASSFLGTGAQETQYF.

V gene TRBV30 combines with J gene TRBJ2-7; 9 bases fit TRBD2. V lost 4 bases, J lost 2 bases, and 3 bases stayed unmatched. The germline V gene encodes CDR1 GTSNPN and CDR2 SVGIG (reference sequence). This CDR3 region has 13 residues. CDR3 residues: CAWTLAGPYEQYF. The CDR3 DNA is TGTGCCTGGACGCTAGCGGGACCCTACGAGCAGTACTTC.

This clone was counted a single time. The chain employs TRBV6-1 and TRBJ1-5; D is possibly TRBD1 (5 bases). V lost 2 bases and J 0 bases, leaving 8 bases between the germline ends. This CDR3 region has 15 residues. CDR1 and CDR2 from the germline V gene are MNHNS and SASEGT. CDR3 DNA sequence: TGTGCCAGCAGTGAATGGGGACTTAGCAATCAGCCCCAGCATTTT. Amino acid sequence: CASSEWGLSNQPQHF.

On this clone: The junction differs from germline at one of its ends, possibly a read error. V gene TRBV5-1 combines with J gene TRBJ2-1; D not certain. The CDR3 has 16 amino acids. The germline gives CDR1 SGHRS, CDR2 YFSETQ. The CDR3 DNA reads TGCGCCAGCAGTTTGGACCCCGTGCGACATAACAATGAGCAGTTCTTC. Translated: CASSLDPVRHNNEQFF.

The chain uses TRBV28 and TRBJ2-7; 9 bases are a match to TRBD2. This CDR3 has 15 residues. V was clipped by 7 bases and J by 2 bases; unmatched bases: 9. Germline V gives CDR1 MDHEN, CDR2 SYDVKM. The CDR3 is CASTLTSGLTYEQYF. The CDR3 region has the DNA TGTGCCAGCACTCTAACTAGCGGGCTCACCTACGAGCAGTACTTC.

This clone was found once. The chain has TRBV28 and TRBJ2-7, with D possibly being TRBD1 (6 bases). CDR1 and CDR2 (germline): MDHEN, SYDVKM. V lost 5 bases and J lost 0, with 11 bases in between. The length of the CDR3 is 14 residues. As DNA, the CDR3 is TGTGCCAGCAGTCTCGGGGACAACTCCTACGAGCAGTACTTC. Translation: CASSLGDNSYEQYF. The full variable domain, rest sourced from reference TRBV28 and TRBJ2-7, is DVKVTQSSRYLVKRTGEKVFLECVQDMDHENMFWYRQDPGLGLRLIYFSYDVKMKEKGDIPEGYSVSREKKERFSLILESASTNQTSMYLCASSLGDNSYEQYFGPGTRLTVT.

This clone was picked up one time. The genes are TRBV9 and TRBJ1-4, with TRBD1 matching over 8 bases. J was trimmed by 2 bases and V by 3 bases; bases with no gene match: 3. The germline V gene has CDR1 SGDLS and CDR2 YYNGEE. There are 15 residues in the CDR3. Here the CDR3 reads CASSATGGTNEKLFF. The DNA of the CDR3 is TGTGCCAGCAGCGCCACAGGGGGTACTAATGAAAAACTGTTTTTT.

The CDR3 here is CASSAPAGGMRAFF. CDR3 bases: TGTGCCAGCAGTGCGCCAGCGGGGGGCATGCGCGCTTTCTTT. The chain employs TRBV25-1 and TRBJ1-1; possibly TRBD1 for D (6 bases). CDR1 and CDR2 (germline): MGHDK, SYGVNS. V was shortened by 4 bases and J by 11 bases, with 20 bases between the two germline ends. CDR3 length equals 14 residues.

DNA of the CDR3: TGTGCCAGCAGCTTGACGGCTAGCGGGAGGGGAGTGGAGTTCTTC. Translation: CASSLTASGRGVEFF. The chain carries TRBV7-9 and TRBJ2-1; 12 bases are shared with TRBD2. The trim removed 3 bases at V and 14 bases at J, leaving 11 bases unmatched. The CDR3 sequence is 15 residues long. Germline-derived CDR1 and CDR2 are SEHNR and FQNEAQ (reference sequence).

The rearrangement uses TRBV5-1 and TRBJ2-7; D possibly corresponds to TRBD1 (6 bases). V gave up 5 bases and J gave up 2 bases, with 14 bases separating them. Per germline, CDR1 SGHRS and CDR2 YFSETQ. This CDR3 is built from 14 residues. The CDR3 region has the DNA TGCGCCAGCAGTCTTGGGGACAACCCCTACGAGCAGTACTTC. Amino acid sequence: CASSLGDNPYEQYF.

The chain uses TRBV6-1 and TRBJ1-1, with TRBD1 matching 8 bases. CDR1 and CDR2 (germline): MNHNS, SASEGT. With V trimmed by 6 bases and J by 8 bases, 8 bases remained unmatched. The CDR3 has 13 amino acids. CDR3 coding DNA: TGTGCCAGCAGCTGGACAGGGTCCAGGGAAGCTTTCTTT. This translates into CASSWTGSREAFF.

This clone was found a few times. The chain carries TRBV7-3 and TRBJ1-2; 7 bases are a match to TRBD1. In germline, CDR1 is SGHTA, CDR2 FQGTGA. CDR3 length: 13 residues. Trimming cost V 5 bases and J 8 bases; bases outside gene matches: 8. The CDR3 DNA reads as TGTGCCAGCAGCCTCCGAGGGGGCGACGGCTACACCTTC. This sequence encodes CASSLRGGDGYTF.

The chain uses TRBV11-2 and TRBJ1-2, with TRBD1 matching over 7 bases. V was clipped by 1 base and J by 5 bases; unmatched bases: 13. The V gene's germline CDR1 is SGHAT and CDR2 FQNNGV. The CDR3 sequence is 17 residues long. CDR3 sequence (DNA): TGTGCCAGCAGCTTAGTGCACAGGGGTGGTGACCGATATGGCTACACCTTC. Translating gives CASSLVHRGGDRYGYTF.

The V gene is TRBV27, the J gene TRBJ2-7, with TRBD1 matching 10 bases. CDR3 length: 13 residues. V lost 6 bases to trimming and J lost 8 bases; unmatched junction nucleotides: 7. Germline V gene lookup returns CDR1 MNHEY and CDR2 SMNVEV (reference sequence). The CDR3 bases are TGTGCCAGCAGAAGGGACAGGGGTCTGAAGCAGTACTTC. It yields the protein CASRRDRGLKQYF.

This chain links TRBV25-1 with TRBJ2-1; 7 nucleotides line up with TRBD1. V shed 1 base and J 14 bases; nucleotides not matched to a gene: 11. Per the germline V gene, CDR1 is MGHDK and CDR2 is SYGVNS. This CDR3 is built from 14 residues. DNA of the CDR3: TGTGCCAGCAGTGAATCCCCGGACAGGATAATGAAGTTCTTC. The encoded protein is CASSESPDRIMKFF.

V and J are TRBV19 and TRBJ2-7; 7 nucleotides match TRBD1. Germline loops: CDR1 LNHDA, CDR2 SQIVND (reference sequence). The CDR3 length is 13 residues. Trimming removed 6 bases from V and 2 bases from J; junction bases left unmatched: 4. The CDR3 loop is CASRMTGTYEQYF. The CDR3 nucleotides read TGTGCCAGTAGGATGACAGGGACCTACGAGCAGTACTTC.

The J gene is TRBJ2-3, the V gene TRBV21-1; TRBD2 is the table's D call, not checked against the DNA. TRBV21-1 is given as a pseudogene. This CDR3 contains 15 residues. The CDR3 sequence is CASTLAGMWVDTQYF. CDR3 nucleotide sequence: TGTGCCAGCACCCTCGCGGGCATGTGGGTAGATACGCAGTATTTT.

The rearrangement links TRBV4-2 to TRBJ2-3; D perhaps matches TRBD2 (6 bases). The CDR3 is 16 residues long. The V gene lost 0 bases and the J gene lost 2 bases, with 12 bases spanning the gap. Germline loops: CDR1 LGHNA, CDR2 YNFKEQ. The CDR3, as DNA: TGTGCCAGCAGCCAAGAGGAGGCTAGCGCCACAGATACGCAGTATTTT. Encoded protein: CASSQEEASATDTQYF.

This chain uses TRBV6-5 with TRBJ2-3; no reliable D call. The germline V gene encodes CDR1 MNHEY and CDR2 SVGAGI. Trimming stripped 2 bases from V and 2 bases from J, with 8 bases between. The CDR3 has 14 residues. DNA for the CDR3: TGTGCCAGCAGTTACCGACTCAACACAGATACGCAGTATTTT. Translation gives CASSYRLNTDTQYF.

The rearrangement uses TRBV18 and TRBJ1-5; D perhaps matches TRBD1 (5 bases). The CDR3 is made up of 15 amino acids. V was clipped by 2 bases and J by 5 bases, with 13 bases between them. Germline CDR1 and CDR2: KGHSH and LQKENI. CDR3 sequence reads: CASSPSQVRYQPQHF. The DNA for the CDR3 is TGTGCCAGCTCACCATCACAGGTCCGTTATCAGCCCCAGCATTTT. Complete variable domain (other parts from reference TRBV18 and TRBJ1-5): NAGVMQNPRHLVRRRGQEARLRCSPMKGHSHVYWYRQLPEEGLKFMVYLQKENIIDESGMPKERFSAEFPKEGPSILRIQQVVRGDSAAYFCASSPSQVRYQPQHFGDGTRLSIL.

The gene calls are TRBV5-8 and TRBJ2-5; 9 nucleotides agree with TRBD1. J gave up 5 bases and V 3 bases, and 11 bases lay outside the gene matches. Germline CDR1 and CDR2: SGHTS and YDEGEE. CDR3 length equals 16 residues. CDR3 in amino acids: CASSSLGTGFGETQYF. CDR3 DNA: TGTGCCAGCAGCTCTCTGGGGACAGGGTTTGGTGAGACCCAGTACTTC. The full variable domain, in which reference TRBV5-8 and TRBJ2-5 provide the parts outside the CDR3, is EAGVTQSPTHLIKTRGQQATLRCSPISGHTSVYWYQQALGLGLQFLLWYDEGEERNRGNFPPRFSGRQFPNYSSELNVNALELEDSALYLCASSSLGTGFGETQYFGPGTRLLVL.

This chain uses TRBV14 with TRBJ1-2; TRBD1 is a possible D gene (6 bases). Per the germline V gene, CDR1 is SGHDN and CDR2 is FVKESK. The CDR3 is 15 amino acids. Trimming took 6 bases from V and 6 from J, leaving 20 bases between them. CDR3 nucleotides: TGTGCCAGCAGAAAGGGGGGGTCCACCCTGGATGGCTACACCTTC. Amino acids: CASRKGGSTLDGYTF.